This T cell receptor (beta chain) was sequenced during a study of cytomegalovirus exposure and HLA in healthy donors. Study-wide context: Clustering assigned about 76% of the roughly 400 genotyped donors to the Caucasian-associated ancestry cluster. Study-wide findings and caveats: HLA alleles showed associations with roughly 17,000 TCR beta sequences in a later analysis, at a 0.05 false discovery rate. HLA restriction was apparent for most CMV-associated TCR beta chains in a later analysis.

PCR amplification relied on 60 Vbeta primers (plus 13 Jbeta primers). The protocol was immunoSEQ multiplex PCR, while the TCRdb copy is restricted to in-frame clones and leaves out a portion. The sample lists 90,000 to 140,000 clones; around four fifths were seen once. CDR1 is LNHDA, CDR2 SQIVND, per germline (reference sequence). This CDR3 has 14 residues. Losses at the gene ends were 7 bases for V and 1 base for J; bases not matched to a gene: 6. As concerns this clone: The antigen is undetermined.

Sequencing input: PBMCs. The V and J genes are TRBV19 and TRBJ1-2, with TRBD1 identical over 7 bases. The sequence was collected from a woman aged 40 to 49 in good health and CMV-seropositive. The CDR3 sequence: CASKKGQNNYGYTF. In DNA form, the CDR3 reads TGTGCCAGTAAGAAGGGACAGAATAACTATGGCTACACCTTC. Using reference TRBV19 and TRBJ1-2 for the parts outside the CDR3, the full variable domain is DGGITQSPKYLFRKEGQNVTLSCEQNLNHDAMYWYRQDPGQGLRLIYYSQIVNDFQKGDIAEGYSVSREKKESFPLTVTSAQKNPTAFYLCASKKGQNNYGYTFGSGTRLTVV.